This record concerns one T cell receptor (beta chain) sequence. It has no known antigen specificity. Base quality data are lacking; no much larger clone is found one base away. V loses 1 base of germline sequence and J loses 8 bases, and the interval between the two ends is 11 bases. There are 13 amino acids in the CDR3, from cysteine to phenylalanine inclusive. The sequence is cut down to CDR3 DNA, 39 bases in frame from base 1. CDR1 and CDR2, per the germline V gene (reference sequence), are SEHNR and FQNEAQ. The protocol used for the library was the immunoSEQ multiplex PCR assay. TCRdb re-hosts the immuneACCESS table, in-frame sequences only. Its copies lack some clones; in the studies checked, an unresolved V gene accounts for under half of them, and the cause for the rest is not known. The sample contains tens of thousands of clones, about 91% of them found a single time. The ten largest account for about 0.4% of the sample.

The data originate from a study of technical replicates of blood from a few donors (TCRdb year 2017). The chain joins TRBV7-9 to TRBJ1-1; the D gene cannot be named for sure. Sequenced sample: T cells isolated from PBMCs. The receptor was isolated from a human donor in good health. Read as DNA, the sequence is TGTGCCAGCAGCTTAGTAGGTACGGGAGAAGCTTTCTTT. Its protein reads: CASSLVGTGEAFF.